The 7 T cell receptor beta chains in this list originate from one sample, sequenced in a study of cytomegalovirus exposure and HLA in healthy donors. PCR used 60 Vbeta primers and 13 Jbeta primers. Data came from immunoSEQ multiplex PCR; TCRdb stores just in-frame clones and leaves some out. The sample lists about 150,000 clones; roughly 70% were seen once. The sequencing sample was made of PBMCs. The source is a man in his sixties in good health and CMV-seronegative.

V and J are TRBV9 and TRBJ2-3; D is possibly TRBD1 (6 bases). The germline gives CDR1 SGDLS, CDR2 YYNGEE. V lost 0 bases to trimming and J lost 2 bases, with 10 bases between them. The length of the CDR3 is 15 residues. The CDR3 loop is CASSVVDSSTDTQYF. CDR3 nucleotides: TGTGCCAGCAGCGTAGTGGACAGTTCCACAGATACGCAGTATTTT.

The gene calls are TRBV6-5 and TRBJ1-6; 9 bases map to TRBD1. The CDR3 spans 15 residues. Germline-derived CDR1 and CDR2 are MNHEY and SVGAGI. Trimming cost V 6 bases and J 8 bases; bases outside gene matches: 8. CDR3 amino acids: CASRQQGARHSPLHF. In nucleotides, the CDR3 is TGTGCCAGCAGGCAACAGGGGGCAAGACATTCACCCCTCCACTTT.

The chain carries TRBV11-1 and TRBJ1-3; TRBD1 might be the D (5 bases). The V and J ends lost 2 bases and 3 bases respectively, with 11 bases between them. CDR1 SGHAT and CDR2 FQDESV come from the germline V gene (reference sequence). CDR3 size: 15 residues. CDR3 sequence: CASSLQGENGNTIYF. CDR3 nucleotide sequence: TGTGCCAGCAGCTTACAAGGGGAAAATGGAAACACCATATATTTT.

The chain uses TRBV5-1 and TRBJ1-5; D is undetermined. The CDR3 spans 15 residues. The germline CDR1 and CDR2 sequences are SGHRS and YFSETQ. Trimming shortened V by 4 bases and J by 3 bases, and 14 bases separated the two germline ends. The CDR3 nucleotides read TGCGCCAGCAGCCCCGGGGAGGGCTACAATCAGCCCCAGCATTTT. Its translation: CASSPGEGYNQPQHF.

This chain connects TRBV27 to TRBJ1-3; D unresolved. The CDR3 runs 13 residues. Deletions cut 6 bases from V and 4 bases from J, with 10 bases between. Germline CDR1 MNHEY, CDR2 SMNVEV (reference sequence). DNA of the CDR3: TGTGCCAGCAGGCAGGATAGGGGAAACACCATATATTTT. The encoded protein is CASRQDRGNTIYF.

V gene TRBV19 combines with J gene TRBJ2-3, with TRBD2 identical over 8 bases. V dropped 6 bases and J dropped 0; count of bases not matched to a gene: 8. The V gene's germline CDR1 is LNHDA and CDR2 SQIVND (reference sequence). This CDR3 is built from 16 residues. The CDR3 DNA reads as TGTGCCAGTAGCCAACTCTCTAGCGGGAGCACAGATACGCAGTATTTT. This codes for CASSQLSSGSTDTQYF. The full variable domain, in which reference TRBV19 and TRBJ2-3 provide the parts outside the CDR3, is DGGITQSPKYLFRKEGQNVTLSCEQNLNHDAMYWYRQDPGQGLRLIYYSQIVNDFQKGDIAEGYSVSREKKESFPLTVTSAQKNPTAFYLCASSQLSSGSTDTQYFGPGTRLTVL.

The J gene is TRBJ1-4, the V gene TRBV5-1; TRBD1 might be the D (5 bases). The germline CDR1 and CDR2 sequences are SGHRS and YFSETQ. Trimming cost V 4 bases and J 5 bases, with 12 bases left between them. The CDR3 has 14 residues. The CDR3: CASSADSRNEKLFF. CDR3 sequence (DNA): TGCGCCAGCAGCGCTGACAGTCGCAATGAAAAACTGTTTTTT.